This entry lists 3 T cell receptor beta chains sequenced from one sample in a study of T cell clonality in common variable immunodeficiency. Broader study findings: In common variable immunodeficiency, TCR beta chains reportedly carried fewer deletions and N-nucleotide insertions.

Clones were read by immunoSEQ multiplex PCR, and TCRdb kept only the in-frame ones, dropping some. The sample includes some 14,000 clones, none of them occurring once. Which antigens these TCRs recognize remains unknown. The sample taken for sequencing was peripheral blood mononuclear cells. All receptors derive from a human donor with common variable immunodeficiency.

Of note for this clone: Read sequence stops 3 residues before the CDR3 end, and the germline J gene provides the missing end. The chain links TRBV7-8 to TRBJ2-7, with TRBD1 matching 7 bases. The CDR3 covers 12 residues. Germline V CDR1 and CDR2: SGHVS, FQNEAQ. V was pared by 5 bases and J by 6 bases, with 4 bases of the junction left unmatched. The part of the CDR3 DNA that was read is TGTGCCAGCAGCATGCGGACAGGCGAG. This sequence encodes CASSMRTGE. The complete CDR3 reads CASSMRTGEQYF. The full variable domain, rest sourced from reference TRBV7-8 and TRBJ2-7, is GAGVSQSPRYKVAKRGQDVALRCDPISGHVSLFWYQQALGQGPEFLTYFQNEAQLDKSGLPSDRFFAERPEGSVSTLKIQRTQQEDSAVYLCASSMRTGEQYFGPGTRLTVT.

Comments on this clone: Sequencing ends 3 residues short of the CDR3 end; the germline J gene provides the rest. The chain is built from TRBV30 and TRBJ2-7; the D call may be TRBD1 or TRBD2 (5 bases each). The CDR3 length is 15 residues. Trimming shortened V by 0 bases and J by 4 bases, and 16 bases separated the two germline ends. Germline lookup yields CDR1 GTSNPN and CDR2 SVGIG (reference sequence). The CDR3 sequence is CAWSVLERGPYEQYF. The part of the CDR3 DNA that was read is TGTGCCTGGAGTGTCTTGGAGAGGGGCCCTTACGAG.

Only a few counts were recorded for this clone. The sequence runs out 3 residues before the end of the CDR3; the remainder is reconstructed from the germline J gene. The chain couples TRBV7-6 to TRBJ2-7, with D possibly being TRBD2 (5 bases). V was clipped by 5 bases and J by 3 bases, with 8 bases between them. The CDR3 is made up of 12 amino acids. Germline V gene sequence: CDR1 SGHVS, CDR2 FNYEAQ. Incomplete CDR3 DNA: TGTGCCAGCAGCCCCGAGGGCTACGAG. As protein: CASSPEGYE. The full CDR3 protein is CASSPEGYEQYF.